Below, one T cell receptor (beta chain) is given with its context. These data belong to a study of T cell repertoires in aging, cancer and after chemotherapy. CDR3 length: 14 amino acids. Between the trimmed V and J ends, which lost 4 bases and 1 base, there was a span of 10 bases. Germline V gene lookup returns CDR1 ENHRY and CDR2 SYGVKD. Rearranged V-D-J TRB sequences were amplified with a mixed TRB-A/B primer pool. One entry per CDR3 protein results from TCRdb running MiXCR on the multiplex PCR reads. The data show some 5,000 distinct CDR3 sequences, roughly 75% seen once. The template was genomic DNA from peripheral blood, not RNA.

The rearrangement joins TRBV10-3 to TRBJ1-1; a weak D match, TRBD1 (5 bases). The TCR sequence derives from a human donor with a solid tumor. The sample consisted of blood. This CDR3 is CAISADISNTEAFF. The DNA for the CDR3 is TGTGCCATCAGTGCGGACATTTCGAACACTGAAGCTTTCTTT.